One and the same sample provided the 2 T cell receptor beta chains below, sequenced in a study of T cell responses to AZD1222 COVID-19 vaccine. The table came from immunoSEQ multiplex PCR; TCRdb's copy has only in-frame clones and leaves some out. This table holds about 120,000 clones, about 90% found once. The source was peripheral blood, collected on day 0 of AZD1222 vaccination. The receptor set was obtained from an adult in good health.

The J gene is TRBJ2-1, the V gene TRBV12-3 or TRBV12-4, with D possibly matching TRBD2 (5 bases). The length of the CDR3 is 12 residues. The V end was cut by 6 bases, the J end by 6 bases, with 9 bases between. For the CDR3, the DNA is TGTGCCAGCAGCCCGAGCGGCAATGAGCAGTTCTTC. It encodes CASSPSGNEQFF.

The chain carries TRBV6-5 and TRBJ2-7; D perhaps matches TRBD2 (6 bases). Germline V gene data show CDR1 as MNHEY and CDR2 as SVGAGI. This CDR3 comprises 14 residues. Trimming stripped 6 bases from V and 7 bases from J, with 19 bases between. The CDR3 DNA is TGTGCCAGCAGGTCTAGGGACTTCTGGGGGGAGCAGTACTTC. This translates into CASRSRDFWGEQYF.